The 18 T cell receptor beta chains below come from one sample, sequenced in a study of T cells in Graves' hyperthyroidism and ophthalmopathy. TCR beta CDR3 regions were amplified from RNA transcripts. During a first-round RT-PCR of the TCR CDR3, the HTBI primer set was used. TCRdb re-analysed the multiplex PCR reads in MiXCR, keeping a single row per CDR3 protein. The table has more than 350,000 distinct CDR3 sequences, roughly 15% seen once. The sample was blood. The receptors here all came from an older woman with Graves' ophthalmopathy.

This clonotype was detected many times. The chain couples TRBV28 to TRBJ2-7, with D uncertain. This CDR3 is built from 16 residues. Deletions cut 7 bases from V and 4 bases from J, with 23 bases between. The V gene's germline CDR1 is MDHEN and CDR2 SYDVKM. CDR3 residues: CASTGLAERAVYEQYF. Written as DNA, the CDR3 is TGTGCCAGCACCGGCCTGGCGGAACGGGCGGTTTACGAGCAGTACTTC.

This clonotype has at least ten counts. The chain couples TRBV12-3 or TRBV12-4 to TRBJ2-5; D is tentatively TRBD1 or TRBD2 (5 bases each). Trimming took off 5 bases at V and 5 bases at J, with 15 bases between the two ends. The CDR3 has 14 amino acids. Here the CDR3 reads CASSQGDQSETQYF. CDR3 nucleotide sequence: TGTGCCAGCAGTCAGGGAGACCAGAGTGAGACCCAGTACTTC.

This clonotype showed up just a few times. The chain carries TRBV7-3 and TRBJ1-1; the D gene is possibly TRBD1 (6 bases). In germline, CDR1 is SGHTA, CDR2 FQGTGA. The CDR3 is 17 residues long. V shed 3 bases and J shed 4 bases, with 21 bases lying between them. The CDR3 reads CASSFDRVGLGATEAFF. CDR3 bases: TGTGCCAGCAGCTTCGACCGAGTGGGACTGGGGGCCACTGAAGCTTTCTTT.

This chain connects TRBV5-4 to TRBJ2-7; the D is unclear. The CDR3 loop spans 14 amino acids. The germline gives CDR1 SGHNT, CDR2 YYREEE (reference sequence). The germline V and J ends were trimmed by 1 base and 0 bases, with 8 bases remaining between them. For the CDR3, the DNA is TGTGCCAGCAGCTTGCCCGGTATCTCCTACGAGCAGTACTTC. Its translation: CASSLPGISYEQYF.

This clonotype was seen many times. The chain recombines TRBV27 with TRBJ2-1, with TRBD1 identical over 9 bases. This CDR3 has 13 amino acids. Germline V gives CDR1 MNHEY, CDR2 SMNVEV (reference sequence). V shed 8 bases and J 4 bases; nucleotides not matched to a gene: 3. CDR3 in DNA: TGTGCCAGCTCGGGACAGGGATACAATGAGCAGTTCTTC. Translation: CASSGQGYNEQFF.

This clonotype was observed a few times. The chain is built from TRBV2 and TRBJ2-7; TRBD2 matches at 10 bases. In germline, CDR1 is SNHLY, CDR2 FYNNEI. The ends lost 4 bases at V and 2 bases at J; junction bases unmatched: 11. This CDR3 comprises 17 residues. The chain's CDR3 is CASSVVSGRAGPYEQYF. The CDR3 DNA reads TGTGCCAGCAGTGTCGTGAGCGGGAGGGCCGGGCCCTACGAGCAGTACTTC.

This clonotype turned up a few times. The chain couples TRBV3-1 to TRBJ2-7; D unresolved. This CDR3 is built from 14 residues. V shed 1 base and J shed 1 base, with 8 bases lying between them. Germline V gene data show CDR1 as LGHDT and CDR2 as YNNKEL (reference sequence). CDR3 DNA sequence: TGTGCCAGCAGCCAAGTTGAGAGATCCTACGAGCAGTACTTC. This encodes CASSQVERSYEQYF.

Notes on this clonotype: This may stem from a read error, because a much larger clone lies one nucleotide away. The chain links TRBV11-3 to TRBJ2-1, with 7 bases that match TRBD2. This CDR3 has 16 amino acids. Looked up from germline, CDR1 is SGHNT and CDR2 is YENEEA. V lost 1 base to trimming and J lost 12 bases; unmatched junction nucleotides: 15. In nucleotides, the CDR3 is TGTGCCAGCAGCTTAGGTCGTCAGGGACTACGATATGGGCAGTTCTTC. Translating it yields CASSLGRQGLRYGQFF.

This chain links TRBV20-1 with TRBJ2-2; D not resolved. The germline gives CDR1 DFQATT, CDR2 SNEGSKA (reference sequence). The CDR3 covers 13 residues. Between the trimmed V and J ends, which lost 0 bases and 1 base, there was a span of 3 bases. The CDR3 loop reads CSAREQNTGELFF. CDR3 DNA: TGCAGTGCTAGAGAACAGAACACCGGGGAGCTGTTTTTT.

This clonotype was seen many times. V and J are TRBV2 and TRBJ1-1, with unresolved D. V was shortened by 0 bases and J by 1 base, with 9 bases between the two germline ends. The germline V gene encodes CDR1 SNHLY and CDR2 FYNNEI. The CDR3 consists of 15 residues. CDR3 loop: CASSEALPKNTEAFF. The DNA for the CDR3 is TGTGCCAGCAGTGAAGCGCTTCCCAAGAACACTGAAGCTTTCTTT.

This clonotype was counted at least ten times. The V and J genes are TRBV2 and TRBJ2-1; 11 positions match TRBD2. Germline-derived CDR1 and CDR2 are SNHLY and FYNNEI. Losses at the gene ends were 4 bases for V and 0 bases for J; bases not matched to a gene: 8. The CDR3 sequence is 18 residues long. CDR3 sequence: CASSGGLAGGNSYNEQFF. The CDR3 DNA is TGTGCCAGCAGTGGAGGCCTAGCGGGAGGTAACTCCTACAATGAGCAGTTCTTC. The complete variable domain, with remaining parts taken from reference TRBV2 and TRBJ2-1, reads EPEVTQTPSHQVTQMGQEVILRCVPISNHLYFYWYRQILGQKVEFLVSFYNNEISEKSEIFDDQFSVERPDGSNFTLKIRSTKLEDSAMYFCASSGGLAGGNSYNEQFFGPGTRLTVL.

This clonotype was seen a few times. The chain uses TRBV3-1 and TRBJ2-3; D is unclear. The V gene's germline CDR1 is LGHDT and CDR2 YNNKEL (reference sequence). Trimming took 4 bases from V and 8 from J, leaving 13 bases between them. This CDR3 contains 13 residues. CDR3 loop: CASSPYLWATQYF. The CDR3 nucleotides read TGTGCCAGCAGCCCGTACCTGTGGGCTACGCAGTATTTT.

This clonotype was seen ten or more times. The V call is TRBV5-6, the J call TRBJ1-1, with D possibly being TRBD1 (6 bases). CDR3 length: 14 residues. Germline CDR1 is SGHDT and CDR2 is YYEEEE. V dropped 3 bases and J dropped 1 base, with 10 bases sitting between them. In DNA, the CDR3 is TGTGCCAGCAGCTATGGACAGACGAACACTGAAGCTTTCTTT. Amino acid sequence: CASSYGQTNTEAFF.

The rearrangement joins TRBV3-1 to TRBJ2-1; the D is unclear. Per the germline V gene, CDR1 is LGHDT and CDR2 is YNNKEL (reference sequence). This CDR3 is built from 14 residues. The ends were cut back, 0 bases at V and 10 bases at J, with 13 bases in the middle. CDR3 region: CASSQDGMGREQFF. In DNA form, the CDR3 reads TGTGCCAGCAGCCAAGATGGGATGGGTCGGGAGCAGTTCTTC.

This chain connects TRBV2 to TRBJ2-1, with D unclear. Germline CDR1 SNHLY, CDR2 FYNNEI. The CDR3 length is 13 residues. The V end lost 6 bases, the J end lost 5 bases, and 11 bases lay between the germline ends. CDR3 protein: CASREFEDNEQFF. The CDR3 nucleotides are TGTGCCAGCAGGGAATTCGAGGACAATGAGCAGTTCTTC.

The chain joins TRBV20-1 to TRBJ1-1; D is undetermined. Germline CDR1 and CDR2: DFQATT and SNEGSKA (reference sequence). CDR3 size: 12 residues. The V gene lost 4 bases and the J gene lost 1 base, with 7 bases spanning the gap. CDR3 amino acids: CSANFPNTEAFF. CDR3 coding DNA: TGCAGTGCTAATTTCCCGAACACTGAAGCTTTCTTT.

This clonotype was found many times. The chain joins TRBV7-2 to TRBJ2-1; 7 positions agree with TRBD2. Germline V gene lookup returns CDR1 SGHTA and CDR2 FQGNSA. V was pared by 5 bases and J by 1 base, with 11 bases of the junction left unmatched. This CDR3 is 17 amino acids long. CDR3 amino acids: CASSTGASGMSYNEQFF. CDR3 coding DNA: TGTGCCAGCAGCACCGGAGCTAGCGGTATGTCCTACAATGAGCAGTTCTTC.

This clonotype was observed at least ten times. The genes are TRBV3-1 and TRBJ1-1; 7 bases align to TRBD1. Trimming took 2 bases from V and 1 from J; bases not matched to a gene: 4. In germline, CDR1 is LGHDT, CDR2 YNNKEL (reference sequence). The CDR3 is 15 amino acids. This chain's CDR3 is CASSQMGQPNTEAFF. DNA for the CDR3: TGTGCCAGCAGCCAAATGGGACAGCCGAACACTGAAGCTTTCTTT.